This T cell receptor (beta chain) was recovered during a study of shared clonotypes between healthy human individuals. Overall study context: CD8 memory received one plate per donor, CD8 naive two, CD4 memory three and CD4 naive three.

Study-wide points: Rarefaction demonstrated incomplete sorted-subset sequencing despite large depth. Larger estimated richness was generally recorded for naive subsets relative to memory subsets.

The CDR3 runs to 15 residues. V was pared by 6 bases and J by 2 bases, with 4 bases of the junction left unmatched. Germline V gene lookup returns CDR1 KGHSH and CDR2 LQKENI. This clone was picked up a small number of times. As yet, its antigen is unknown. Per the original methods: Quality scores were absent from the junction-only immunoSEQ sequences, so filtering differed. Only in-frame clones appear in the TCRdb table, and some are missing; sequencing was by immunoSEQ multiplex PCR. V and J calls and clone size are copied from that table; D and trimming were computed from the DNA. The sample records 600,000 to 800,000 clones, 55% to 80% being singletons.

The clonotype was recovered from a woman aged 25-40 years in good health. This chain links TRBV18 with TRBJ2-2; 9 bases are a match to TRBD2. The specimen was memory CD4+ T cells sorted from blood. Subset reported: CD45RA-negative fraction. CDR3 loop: CASSGLASNTGELFF. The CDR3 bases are TGTGCCAGCTCTGGACTAGCGTCAAACACCGGGGAGCTGTTTTTT.